The 12 T cell receptor beta chains given below trace back to one sample, sequenced in a study of post-analysis software for immune sequencing data. cDNA libraries for TCR beta contained unique molecular identifiers. TCRdb reprocessed the PCR reads via MiXCR and lists one record per CDR3 protein. The sample gives 750,000 to 950,000 distinct CDR3 sequences, roughly 50% of which show up once; approximately 4.4% is in the top ten. Study conclusions and caveats: Compared with controls, patients had more of 4 or 5 TRBV segments, including TRBV5-6, TRBV5-1 and TRBV20-1.

Antigens for these TCRs are unknown. Sequencing was carried out using blood. The origin of the receptors is a girl between 10 and 17 years old with multiple sclerosis.

This clonotype was picked up a small number of times. The genes are TRBV10-3 and TRBJ2-1; the D gene is possibly TRBD2 (5 bases). This CDR3 contains 12 residues. V dropped 10 bases and J dropped 8 bases, with 15 bases sitting between them. Germline V CDR1 and CDR2: ENHRY, SYGVKD. CDR3 residues: CATSLAQDEQFF. The CDR3 DNA is TGTGCCACCAGCCTAGCACAAGATGAGCAGTTCTTC.

The gene calls are TRBV2 and TRBJ2-5; unclear D gene. In germline, CDR1 is SNHLY, CDR2 FYNNEI. This CDR3 has 17 amino acids. V dropped 3 bases and J dropped 5 bases, with 22 bases sitting between them. The CDR3, as DNA: TGTGCCAGCAGTGATGCATTTGATCGCGATGGGTGGGAGACCCAGTACTTC. This sequence encodes CASSDAFDRDGWETQYF.

The V call is TRBV6-6, the J call TRBJ2-5, with D possibly TRBD1 on 6 matching bases. The CDR3 has 14 amino acids. With 4 bases removed from V and 3 bases from J, the gap between germline ends came to 12 bases. CDR1 and CDR2 from the germline V gene are MNHNY and SVGAGI (reference sequence). The CDR3 DNA reads TGTGCCAGCAGTTCTGACAGGTTCAAAGAGACCCAGTACTTC. Amino acid sequence: CASSSDRFKETQYF.

The V gene is TRBV5-5, the J gene TRBJ2-1, with D perhaps matching TRBD2 (5 bases). Germline V CDR1 and CDR2: SGHKS, YYEKEE (reference sequence). Between the trimmed V and J ends, which lost 0 bases and 9 bases, there was a span of 10 bases. The CDR3 consists of 13 residues. CDR3 sequence reads: CASSLVGSGEQFF. CDR3 sequence (DNA): TGTGCCAGCAGCTTGGTAGGAAGCGGTGAGCAGTTCTTC.

The chain employs TRBV5-5 and TRBJ2-7; D might be TRBD1 (6 bases). The last part of the DNA fits TRBJ2-5 better; the J call may be wrong. The CDR3 length is 13 residues. Looked up from germline, CDR1 is SGHKS and CDR2 is YYEKEE (reference sequence). The CDR3 is CASRKTGAETQYF. The CDR3 coding sequence is TGTGCCAGCAGAAAGACAGGTGCGGAGACCCAGTACTTC.

Only a few counts were recorded for this clonotype. The chain recombines TRBV29-1 with TRBJ1-2, with D tentatively TRBD1 (5 bases). V lost 2 bases, J lost 7 bases, and 11 bases lay in between. The germline V gene has CDR1 SQVTM and CDR2 ANQGSEA. The CDR3 totals 12 residues. In nucleotides, the CDR3 is TGCAGCGTTGAAACGGGCAGGGCTGGCTACACCTTC. Its translation: CSVETGRAGYTF.

The genes are TRBV20-1 and TRBJ2-1; possibly TRBD1 for D (6 bases). The V end lost 5 bases, the J end lost 0 bases, and 11 bases lay between the germline ends. This CDR3 has 14 amino acids. Looked up from germline, CDR1 is DFQATT and CDR2 is SNEGSKA (reference sequence). The CDR3 sequence: CSAPPRGSYNEQFF. The CDR3 DNA follows: TGCAGTGCTCCCCCCAGGGGCTCCTACAATGAGCAGTTCTTC.

This clonotype was counted only a few times. The CDR3 nucleotides are TGTGCCAGCAGCCAGCCCACAGGGTACAATGAGCAGTTCTTC. It is translated as CASSQPTGYNEQFF. The chain links TRBV3-1 to TRBJ2-1; D possibly corresponds to TRBD1 (6 bases). Trimming shortened V by 3 bases and J by 4 bases, and 10 bases separated the two germline ends. Looked up from germline, CDR1 is LGHDT and CDR2 is YNNKEL (reference sequence). CDR3 length: 14 residues.

This clonotype was observed a handful of times. The rearrangement joins TRBV7-6 to TRBJ2-5; 8 bases match TRBD1. V lost 1 base to trimming and J lost 4 bases; unmatched junction nucleotides: 8. The germline V gene has CDR1 SGHVS and CDR2 FNYEAQ. CDR3 length equals 16 residues. CDR3 nucleotide sequence: TGTGCCAGCAGCTTAGAATCAGGGGGCTGGGGAGAGACCCAGTACTTC. Encoded protein: CASSLESGGWGETQYF.

The chain joins TRBV6-2 or TRBV6-3 to TRBJ2-4, with a weak D call TRBD1 (5 bases). V gave up 10 bases and J gave up 4 bases, with 14 bases separating them. Germline CDR1 and CDR2: MNHEY and SVGEGT. The CDR3 has 13 residues. The CDR3, as DNA: TGTGCCATCTCCCAGGGAAATAAAAACATTCAGTACTTC. Protein: CAISQGNKNIQYF.

This chain joins TRBV5-1 and TRBJ2-7, with D hard to call. Germline V gives CDR1 SGHRS, CDR2 YFSETQ. The CDR3 consists of 14 residues. With 0 bases removed from V and 0 bases from J, the gap between germline ends came to 7 bases. The CDR3 loop reads CASSLDQPSYEQYF. CDR3 in DNA: TGCGCCAGCAGCTTGGATCAGCCCTCCTACGAGCAGTACTTC.

CDR3 region: CASSIVAAGDYEQYF. In DNA form, the CDR3 reads TGTGCCAGTAGTATAGTTGCAGCGGGGGACTACGAGCAGTACTTC. The chain has TRBV19 and TRBJ2-7; 8 bases line up with TRBD2. Trimming at V came to 1 base and at J to 3 bases, leaving 5 bases not matched to a gene. Germline V lookup: CDR1 LNHDA, CDR2 SQIVND (reference sequence). The CDR3 loop spans 15 amino acids.